The 11 T cell receptor beta chains below come from one sample, sequenced in a study of cytomegalovirus exposure and HLA in healthy donors. It was with 60 Vbeta and 13 Jbeta primers that the PCR ran. Using immunoSEQ multiplex PCR, the repertoire was profiled, and TCRdb retains in-frame clones only, with some absent. This table holds 200,000 to 250,000 clones, more than 75% found once. Sample: PBMCs. Receptors were obtained from a male donor in good health and CMV-seronegative.

The rearrangement joins TRBV29-1 to TRBJ1-2, with TRBD1 identical over 7 bases. Per the germline V gene, CDR1 is SQVTM and CDR2 is ANQGSEA. CDR3 length equals 12 residues. V gave up 7 bases and J gave up 2 bases; unmatched junction bases: 4. The CDR3 DNA follows: TGCAGCGGAGGGGGCACAAACTATGGCTACACCTTC. Translated, it gives CSGGGTNYGYTF.

V is TRBV2 and J is TRBJ1-5; D may be TRBD1 (6 bases). Germline loops: CDR1 SNHLY, CDR2 FYNNEI. V lost 6 bases to trimming and J lost 7 bases, with 13 bases between them. This CDR3 contains 13 residues. Written as DNA, the CDR3 is TGTGCCAGCAGCCGGGGGGGCTGGCAGCCCCAGCATTTT. Its protein product is CASSRGGWQPQHF.

The CDR3 coding sequence is TGTGCCAGCAGCTTGTCGACAACGGATGGCTACACCTTC. Protein sequence: CASSLSTTDGYTF. The V call is TRBV5-4, the J call TRBJ1-2; D is unresolved. CDR1 SGHNT and CDR2 YYREEE come from the germline V gene (reference sequence). Trimming removed 1 base from V and 6 bases from J, with 10 bases in between. The CDR3 extends over 13 amino acids.

The gene calls are TRBV19 and TRBJ2-7; 9 bases are shared with TRBD1. J was trimmed by 5 bases and V by 3 bases; bases with no gene match: 8. The CDR3 runs to 15 residues. CDR1 and CDR2 (germline): LNHDA, SQIVND (reference sequence). The CDR3 spells CASSMGQGPLDEQYF. The CDR3 coding sequence is TGTGCCAGTAGTATGGGACAGGGACCTTTGGACGAGCAGTACTTC.

This sequence joins TRBV6-5 and TRBJ2-1, with D possibly being TRBD2 (6 bases). Germline loops: CDR1 MNHEY, CDR2 SVGAGI. CDR3 length equals 14 residues. Trimming stripped 6 bases from V and 7 bases from J, with 16 bases between. The CDR3 reads CASSRRALGNEQFF. In nucleotides, the CDR3 is TGTGCCAGCAGCAGGAGGGCCCTGGGGAATGAGCAGTTCTTC.

V gene TRBV28 combines with J gene TRBJ2-5; 10 bases align to TRBD2. CDR1 is MDHEN, CDR2 SYDVKM, per germline. After removal of 4 bases from V and 5 bases from J, the junction contained 7 bases not matched to a gene. The CDR3 spans 15 residues. This CDR3 is CASSYSGGVGETQYF. Here the CDR3 DNA reads TGTGCCAGCAGTTACAGCGGGGGGGTTGGGGAGACCCAGTACTTC.

This clone was counted between two and nine times. The V gene is TRBV27, the J gene TRBJ1-1; 10 nucleotides match TRBD1. With 5 bases clipped from V and 5 bases from J, the junction kept 11 bases outside the gene matches. There are 16 residues in the CDR3. Germline V gene data show CDR1 as MNHEY and CDR2 as SMNVEV (reference sequence). CDR3 residues: CASSGHPGQGNTEAFF. The CDR3, as DNA: TGTGCCAGCAGTGGCCACCCGGGACAGGGGAATACTGAAGCTTTCTTT.

V and J are TRBV7-9 and TRBJ1-1, with D possibly TRBD1 on 6 matching bases. V lost 2 bases and J lost 6, with 16 bases in between. The germline CDR1 and CDR2 sequences are SEHNR and FQNEAQ (reference sequence). There are 15 residues in the CDR3. The CDR3 loop reads CASSLPQGGKAEAFF. CDR3 DNA: TGTGCCAGCAGCTTACCACAGGGAGGGAAGGCTGAAGCTTTCTTT.

The chain joins TRBV27 to TRBJ2-3; 10 nucleotides match TRBD2. Germline trimming cut 3 bases from V and 4 bases from J; bases unmatched to any gene: 4. The CDR3 is made up of 15 amino acids. Germline lookup yields CDR1 MNHEY and CDR2 SMNVEV (reference sequence). CDR3 DNA: TGTGCCAGCAGTTTGACTAGCGGGTTGCCAGATACGCAGTATTTT. Its translation is CASSLTSGLPDTQYF.

This chain connects TRBV13 to TRBJ2-1; TRBD2 agrees at 7 bases. With V trimmed by 5 bases and J by 6 bases, 13 bases remained unmatched. The CDR3 has 16 residues. Germline values: CDR1 PRHDT, CDR2 FYEKMQ (reference sequence). The CDR3 loop is CASSTSSGHPSNEQFF. The CDR3 region has the DNA TGTGCCAGCAGCACTTCTAGCGGACATCCTTCCAATGAGCAGTTCTTC.

J is TRBJ2-1 and V is TRBV7-9; tentatively, D is TRBD1 (5 bases). CDR1 is SEHNR, CDR2 FQNEAQ, per germline (reference sequence). The CDR3 is 15 residues long. V lost 1 base and J 4 bases, leaving 11 bases between the germline ends. In nucleotides, the CDR3 is TGTGCCAGCAGCTTAGGGGGCCTATTATACAATGAGCAGTTCTTC. It encodes CASSLGGLLYNEQFF.